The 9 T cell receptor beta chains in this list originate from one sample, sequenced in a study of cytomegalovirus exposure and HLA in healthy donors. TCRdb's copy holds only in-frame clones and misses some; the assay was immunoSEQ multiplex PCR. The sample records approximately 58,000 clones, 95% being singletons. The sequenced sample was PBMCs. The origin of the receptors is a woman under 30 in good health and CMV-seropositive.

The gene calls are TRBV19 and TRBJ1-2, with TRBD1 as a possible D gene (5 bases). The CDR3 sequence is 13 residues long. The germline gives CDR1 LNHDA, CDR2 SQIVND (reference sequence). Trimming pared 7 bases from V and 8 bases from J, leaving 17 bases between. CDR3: CASTPRQFGGYTF. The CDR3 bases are TGTGCCAGTACGCCCCGACAGTTCGGGGGCTACACCTTC.

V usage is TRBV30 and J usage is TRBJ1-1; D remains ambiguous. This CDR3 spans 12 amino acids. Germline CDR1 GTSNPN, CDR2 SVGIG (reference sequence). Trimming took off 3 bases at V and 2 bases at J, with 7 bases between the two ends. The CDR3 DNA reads TGTGCCTGGAGCAGGTCCAACACTGAAGCTTTCTTT. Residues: CAWSRSNTEAFF.

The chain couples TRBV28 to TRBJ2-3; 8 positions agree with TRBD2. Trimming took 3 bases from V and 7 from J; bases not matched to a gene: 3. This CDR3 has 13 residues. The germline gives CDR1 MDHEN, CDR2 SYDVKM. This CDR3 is CASSLREAHTQYF. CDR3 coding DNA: TGTGCCAGCAGTTTGCGGGAGGCACATACGCAGTATTTT.

The CDR3 sequence: CASSFGTGGSGELFF. As DNA, the CDR3 is TGCGCCAGCAGCTTCGGGACAGGGGGGTCCGGGGAGCTGTTTTTT. V and J are TRBV5-1 and TRBJ2-2; 11 positions agree with TRBD1. J was trimmed by 6 bases and V by 2 bases; bases with no gene match: 3. This CDR3 is 15 amino acids long. Germline CDR1 reads SGHRS; CDR2 reads YFSETQ.

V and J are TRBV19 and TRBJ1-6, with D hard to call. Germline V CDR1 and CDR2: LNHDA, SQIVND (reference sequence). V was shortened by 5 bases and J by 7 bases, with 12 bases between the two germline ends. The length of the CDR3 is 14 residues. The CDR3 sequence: CASSLRHTNSPLHF. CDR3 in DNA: TGTGCCAGTAGTCTCCGTCACACCAATTCACCCCTCCACTTT. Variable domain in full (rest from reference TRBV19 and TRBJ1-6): DGGITQSPKYLFRKEGQNVTLSCEQNLNHDAMYWYRQDPGQGLRLIYYSQIVNDFQKGDIAEGYSVSREKKESFPLTVTSAQKNPTAFYLCASSLRHTNSPLHFGNGTRLTVT.

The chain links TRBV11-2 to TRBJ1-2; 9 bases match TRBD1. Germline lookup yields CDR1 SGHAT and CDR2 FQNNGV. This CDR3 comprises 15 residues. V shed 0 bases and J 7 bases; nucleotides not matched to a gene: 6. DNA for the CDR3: TGTGCCAGCAGCTTAGATGGGACAGGGAAGTCTGGCTACACCTTC. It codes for CASSLDGTGKSGYTF.

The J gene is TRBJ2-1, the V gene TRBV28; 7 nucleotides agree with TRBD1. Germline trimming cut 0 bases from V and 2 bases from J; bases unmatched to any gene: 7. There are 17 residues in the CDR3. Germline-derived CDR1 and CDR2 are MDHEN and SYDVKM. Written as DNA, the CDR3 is TGTGCCAGCAGTTTATGGCTTACAGGGGATACCTACAATGAGCAGTTCTTC. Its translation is CASSLWLTGDTYNEQFF.

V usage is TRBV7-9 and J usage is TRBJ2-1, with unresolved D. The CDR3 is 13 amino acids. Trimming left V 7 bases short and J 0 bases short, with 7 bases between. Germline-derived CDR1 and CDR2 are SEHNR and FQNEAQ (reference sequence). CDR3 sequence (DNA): TGTGCCAGCACTTTGAGCTCCTACAATGAGCAGTTCTTC. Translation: CASTLSSYNEQFF.

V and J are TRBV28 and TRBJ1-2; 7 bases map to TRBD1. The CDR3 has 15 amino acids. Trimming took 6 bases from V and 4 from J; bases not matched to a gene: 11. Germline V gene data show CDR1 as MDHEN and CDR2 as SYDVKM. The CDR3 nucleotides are TGTGCCAGCAGCACACCGCGACAGGGTAGCTATGGCTACACCTTC. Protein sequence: CASSTPRQGSYGYTF.